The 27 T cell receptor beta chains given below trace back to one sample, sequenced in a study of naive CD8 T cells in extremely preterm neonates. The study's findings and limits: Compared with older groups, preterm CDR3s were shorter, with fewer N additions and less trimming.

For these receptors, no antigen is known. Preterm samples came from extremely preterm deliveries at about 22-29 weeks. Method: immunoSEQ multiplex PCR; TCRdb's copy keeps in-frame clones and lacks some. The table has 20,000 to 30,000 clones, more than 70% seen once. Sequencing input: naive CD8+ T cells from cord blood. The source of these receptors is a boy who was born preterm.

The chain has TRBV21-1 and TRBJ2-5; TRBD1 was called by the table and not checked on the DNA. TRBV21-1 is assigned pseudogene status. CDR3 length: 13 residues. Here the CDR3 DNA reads TGTGCCAGCAGCACAGGGGACCAAGAGACCCAGTACTTC. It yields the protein CASSTGDQETQYF.

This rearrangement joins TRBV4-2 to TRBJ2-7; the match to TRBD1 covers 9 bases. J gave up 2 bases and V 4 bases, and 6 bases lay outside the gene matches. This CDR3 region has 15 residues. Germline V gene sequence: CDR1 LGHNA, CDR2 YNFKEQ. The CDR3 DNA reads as TGTGCCAGCAGCCTGACCGGGACAGGGACCTACGAGCAGTACTTC. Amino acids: CASSLTGTGTYEQYF.

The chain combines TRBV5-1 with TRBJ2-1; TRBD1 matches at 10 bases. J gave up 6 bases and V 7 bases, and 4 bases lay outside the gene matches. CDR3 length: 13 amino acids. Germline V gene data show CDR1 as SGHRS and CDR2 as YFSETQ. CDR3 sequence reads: CASDRDRGNEQFF. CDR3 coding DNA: TGCGCCAGCGACCGGGACAGGGGCAATGAGCAGTTCTTC.

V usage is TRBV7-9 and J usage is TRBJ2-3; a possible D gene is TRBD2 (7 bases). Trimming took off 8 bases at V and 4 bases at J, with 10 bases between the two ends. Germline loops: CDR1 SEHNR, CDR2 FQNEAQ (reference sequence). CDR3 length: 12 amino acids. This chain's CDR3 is CASGGAPDTQYF. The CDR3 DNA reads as TGTGCCAGCGGGGGGGCCCCAGATACGCAGTATTTT.

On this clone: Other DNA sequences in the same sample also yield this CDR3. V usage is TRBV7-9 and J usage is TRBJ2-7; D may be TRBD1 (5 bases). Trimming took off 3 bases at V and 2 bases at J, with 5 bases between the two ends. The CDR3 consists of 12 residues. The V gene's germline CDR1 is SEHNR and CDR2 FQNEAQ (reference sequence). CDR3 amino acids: CASSLDTYEQYF. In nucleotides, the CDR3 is TGTGCCAGCAGCTTGGACACCTACGAGCAGTACTTC.

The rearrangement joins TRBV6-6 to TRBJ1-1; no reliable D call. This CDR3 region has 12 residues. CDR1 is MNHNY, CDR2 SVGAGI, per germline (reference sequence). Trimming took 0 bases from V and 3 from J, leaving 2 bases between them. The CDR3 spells CASSYSHTEAFF. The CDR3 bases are TGTGCCAGCAGTTACTCCCACACTGAAGCTTTCTTT.

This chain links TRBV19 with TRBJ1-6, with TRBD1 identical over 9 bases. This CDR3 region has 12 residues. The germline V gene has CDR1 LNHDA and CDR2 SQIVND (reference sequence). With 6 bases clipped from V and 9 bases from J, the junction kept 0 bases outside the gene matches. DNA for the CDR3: TGTGCCAGTAGACAGGGGGCTTCACCCCTCCACTTT. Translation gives CASRQGASPLHF.

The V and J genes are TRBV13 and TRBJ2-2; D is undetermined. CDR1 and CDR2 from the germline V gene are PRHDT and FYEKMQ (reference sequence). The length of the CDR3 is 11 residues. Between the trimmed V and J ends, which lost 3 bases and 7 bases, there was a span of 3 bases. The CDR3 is CASSFGGELFF. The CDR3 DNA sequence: TGTGCCAGCAGCTTCGGCGGGGAGCTGTTTTTT.

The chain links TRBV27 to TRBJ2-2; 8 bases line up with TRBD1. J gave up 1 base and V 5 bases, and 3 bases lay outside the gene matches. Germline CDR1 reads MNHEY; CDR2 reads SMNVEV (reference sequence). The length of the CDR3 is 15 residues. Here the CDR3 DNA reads TGTGCCAGCAGTAGCAGGGGGCTGAACACCGGGGAGCTGTTTTTT. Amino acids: CASSSRGLNTGELFF.

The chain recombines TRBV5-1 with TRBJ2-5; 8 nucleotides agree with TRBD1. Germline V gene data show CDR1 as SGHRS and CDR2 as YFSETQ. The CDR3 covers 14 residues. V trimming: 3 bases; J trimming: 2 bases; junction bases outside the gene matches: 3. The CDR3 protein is CASSSYRGQETQYF. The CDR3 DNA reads TGCGCCAGCAGCTCCTACAGGGGGCAAGAGACCCAGTACTTC.

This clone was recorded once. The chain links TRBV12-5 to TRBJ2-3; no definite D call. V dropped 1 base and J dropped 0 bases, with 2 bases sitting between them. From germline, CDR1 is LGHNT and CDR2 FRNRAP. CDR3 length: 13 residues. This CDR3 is CASGLASTDTQYF. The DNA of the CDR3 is TGTGCTAGTGGTTTGGCCAGCACAGATACGCAGTATTTT.

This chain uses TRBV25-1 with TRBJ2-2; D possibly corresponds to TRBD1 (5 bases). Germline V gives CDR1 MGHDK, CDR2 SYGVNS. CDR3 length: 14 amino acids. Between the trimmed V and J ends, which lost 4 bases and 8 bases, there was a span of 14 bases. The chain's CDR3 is CASSGSSGWGELFF. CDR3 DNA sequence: TGTGCCAGCAGTGGGTCGTCAGGGTGGGGGGAGCTGTTTTTT.

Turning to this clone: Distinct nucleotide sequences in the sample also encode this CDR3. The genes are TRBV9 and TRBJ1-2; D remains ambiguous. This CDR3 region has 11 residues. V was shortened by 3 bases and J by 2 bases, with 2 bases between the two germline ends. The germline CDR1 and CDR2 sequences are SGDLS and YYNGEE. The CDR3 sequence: CASSDNYGYTF. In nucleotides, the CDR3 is TGTGCCAGCAGCGACAACTATGGCTACACCTTC.

CDR3 sequence reads: CASRSTRGGAYEQYF. Written as DNA, the CDR3 is TGCGCCAGCAGATCTACTCGCGGGGGGGCGTACGAGCAGTACTTC. The V call is TRBV5-1, the J call TRBJ2-7; 9 nucleotides match TRBD2. Trimming took 5 bases from V and 4 from J; bases not matched to a gene: 10. Per the germline V gene, CDR1 is SGHRS and CDR2 is YFSETQ. The CDR3 has 15 residues.

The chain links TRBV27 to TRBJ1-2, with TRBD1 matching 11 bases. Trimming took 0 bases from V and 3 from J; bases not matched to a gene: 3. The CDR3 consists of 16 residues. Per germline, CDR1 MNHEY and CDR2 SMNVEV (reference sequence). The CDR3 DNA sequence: TGTGCCAGCAGTTTATCGAGGACAGGGGGCTACTATGGCTACACCTTC. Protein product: CASSLSRTGGYYGYTF.

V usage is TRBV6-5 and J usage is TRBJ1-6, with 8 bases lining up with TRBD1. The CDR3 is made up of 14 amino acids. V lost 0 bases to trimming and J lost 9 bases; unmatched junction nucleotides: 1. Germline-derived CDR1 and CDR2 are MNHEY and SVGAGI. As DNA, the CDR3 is TGTGCCAGCAGTTACTCGGGACAGGTTTCACCCCTCCACTTT. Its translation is CASSYSGQVSPLHF.

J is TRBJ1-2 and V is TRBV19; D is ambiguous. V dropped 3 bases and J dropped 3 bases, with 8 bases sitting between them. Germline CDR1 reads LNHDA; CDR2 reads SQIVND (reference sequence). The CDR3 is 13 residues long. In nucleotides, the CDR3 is TGTGCCAGTAGTATGGGCACGCACTATGGCTACACCTTC. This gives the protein CASSMGTHYGYTF.

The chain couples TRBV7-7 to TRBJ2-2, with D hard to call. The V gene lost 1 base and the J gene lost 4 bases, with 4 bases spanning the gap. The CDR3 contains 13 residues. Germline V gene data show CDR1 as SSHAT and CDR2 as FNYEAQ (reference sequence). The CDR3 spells CASSLGGTGELFF. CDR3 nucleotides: TGTGCCAGCAGCTTAGGGGGCACCGGGGAGCTGTTTTTT.

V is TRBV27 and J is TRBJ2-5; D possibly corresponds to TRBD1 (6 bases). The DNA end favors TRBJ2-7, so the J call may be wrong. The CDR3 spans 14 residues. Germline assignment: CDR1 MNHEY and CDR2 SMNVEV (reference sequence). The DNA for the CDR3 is TGTGCCAGCAGTTTATCGAGGGACACCTACGAGCAGTACTTC. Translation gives CASSLSRDTYEQYF.

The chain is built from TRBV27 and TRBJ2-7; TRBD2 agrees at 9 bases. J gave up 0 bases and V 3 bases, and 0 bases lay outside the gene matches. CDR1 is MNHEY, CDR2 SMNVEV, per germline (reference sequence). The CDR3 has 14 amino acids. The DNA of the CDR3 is TGTGCCAGCAGTTTGGGACTAGCCTCCTACGAGCAGTACTTC. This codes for CASSLGLASYEQYF.

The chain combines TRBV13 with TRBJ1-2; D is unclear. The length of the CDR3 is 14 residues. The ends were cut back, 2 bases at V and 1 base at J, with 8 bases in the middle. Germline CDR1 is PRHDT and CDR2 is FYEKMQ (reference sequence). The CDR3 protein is CASSLLGNNYGYTF. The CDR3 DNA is TGTGCCAGCAGCTTATTGGGAAATAACTATGGCTACACCTTC.

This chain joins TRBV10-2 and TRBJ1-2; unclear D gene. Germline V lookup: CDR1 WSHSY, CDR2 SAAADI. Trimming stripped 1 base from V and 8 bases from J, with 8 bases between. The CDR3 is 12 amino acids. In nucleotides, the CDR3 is TGCGCCAGCAGTGAGTTTTGGGGAGGCTACACCTTC. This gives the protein CASSEFWGGYTF.

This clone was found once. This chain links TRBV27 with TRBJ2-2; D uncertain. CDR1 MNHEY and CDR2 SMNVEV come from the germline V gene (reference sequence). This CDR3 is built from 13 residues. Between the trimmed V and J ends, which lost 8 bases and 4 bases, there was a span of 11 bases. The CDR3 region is CASGKTLTGELFF. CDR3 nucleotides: TGTGCCAGCGGCAAGACACTCACCGGGGAGCTGTTTTTT.

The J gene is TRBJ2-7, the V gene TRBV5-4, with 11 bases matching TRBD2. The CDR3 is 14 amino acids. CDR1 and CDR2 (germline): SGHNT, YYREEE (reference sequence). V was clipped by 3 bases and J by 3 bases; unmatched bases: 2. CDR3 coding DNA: TGTGCCAGCAGCTCGGGACTAGCGGTCTACGAGCAGTACTTC. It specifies CASSSGLAVYEQYF.

CDR3: CAWSVREETQYF. The DNA for the CDR3 is TGTGCCTGGAGTGTCAGGGAAGAGACCCAGTACTTC. The J gene is TRBJ2-5, the V gene TRBV30, with D possibly matching TRBD1 (5 bases). Trimming took off 0 bases at V and 3 bases at J, with 5 bases between the two ends. This CDR3 has 12 residues. The germline CDR1 and CDR2 sequences are GTSNPN and SVGIG (reference sequence).

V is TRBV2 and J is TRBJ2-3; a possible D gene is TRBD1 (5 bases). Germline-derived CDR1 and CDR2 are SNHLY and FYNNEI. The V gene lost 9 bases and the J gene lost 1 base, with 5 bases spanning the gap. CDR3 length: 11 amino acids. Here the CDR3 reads CARQGTDTQYF. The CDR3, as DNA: TGTGCCAGACAGGGCACAGATACGCAGTATTTT. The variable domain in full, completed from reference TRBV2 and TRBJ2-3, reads EPEVTQTPSHQVTQMGQEVILRCVPISNHLYFYWYRQILGQKVEFLVSFYNNEISEKSEIFDDQFSVERPDGSNFTLKIRSTKLEDSAMYFCARQGTDTQYFGPGTRLTVL.

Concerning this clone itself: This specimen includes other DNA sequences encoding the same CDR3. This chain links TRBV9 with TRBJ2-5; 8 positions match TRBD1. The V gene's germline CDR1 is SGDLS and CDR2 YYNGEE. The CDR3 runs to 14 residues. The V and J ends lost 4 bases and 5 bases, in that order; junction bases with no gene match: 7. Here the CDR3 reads CASSPAGGGETQYF. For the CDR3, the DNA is TGTGCCAGCAGCCCGGCAGGGGGCGGGGAGACCCAGTACTTC.